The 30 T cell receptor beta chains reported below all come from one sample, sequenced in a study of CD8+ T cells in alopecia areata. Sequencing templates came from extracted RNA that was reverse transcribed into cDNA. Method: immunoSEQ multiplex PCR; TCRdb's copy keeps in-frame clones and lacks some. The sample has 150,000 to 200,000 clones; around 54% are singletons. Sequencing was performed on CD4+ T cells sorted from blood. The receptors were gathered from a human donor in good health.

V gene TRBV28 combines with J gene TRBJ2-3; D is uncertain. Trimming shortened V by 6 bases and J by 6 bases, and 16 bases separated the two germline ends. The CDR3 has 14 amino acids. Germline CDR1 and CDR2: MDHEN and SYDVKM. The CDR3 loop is CASSKVGMWDTQYF. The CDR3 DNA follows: TGTGCCAGCAGCAAGGTGGGGATGTGGGATACGCAGTATTTT.

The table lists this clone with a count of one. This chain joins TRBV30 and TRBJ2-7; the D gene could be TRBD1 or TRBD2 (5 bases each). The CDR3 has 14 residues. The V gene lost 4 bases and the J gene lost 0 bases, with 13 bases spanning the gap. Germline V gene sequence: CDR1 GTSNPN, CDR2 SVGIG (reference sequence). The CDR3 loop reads CAWTHGASSYEQYF. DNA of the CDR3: TGTGCCTGGACCCACGGGGCTAGCTCCTACGAGCAGTACTTC.

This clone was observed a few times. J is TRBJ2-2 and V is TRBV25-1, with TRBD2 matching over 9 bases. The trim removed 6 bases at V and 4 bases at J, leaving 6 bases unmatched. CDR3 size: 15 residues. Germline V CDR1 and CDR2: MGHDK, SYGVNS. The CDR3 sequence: CASRGGAGGTGELFF. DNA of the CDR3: TGTGCCAGCAGAGGGGGAGCGGGAGGCACCGGGGAGCTGTTTTTT.

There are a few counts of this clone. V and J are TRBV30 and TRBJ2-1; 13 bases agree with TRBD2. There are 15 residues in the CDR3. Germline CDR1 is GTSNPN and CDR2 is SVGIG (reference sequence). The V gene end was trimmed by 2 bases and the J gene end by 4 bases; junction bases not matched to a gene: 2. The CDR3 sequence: CAWSTLAGGYNEQFF. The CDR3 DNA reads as TGTGCCTGGAGTACACTAGCGGGAGGGTACAATGAGCAGTTCTTC.

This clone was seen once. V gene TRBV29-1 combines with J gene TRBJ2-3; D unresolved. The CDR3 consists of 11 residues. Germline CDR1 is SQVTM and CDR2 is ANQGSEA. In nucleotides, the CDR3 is TGCAGTATCGGGTCGACAGATACGCAGTATTTT. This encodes CSIGSTDTQYF.

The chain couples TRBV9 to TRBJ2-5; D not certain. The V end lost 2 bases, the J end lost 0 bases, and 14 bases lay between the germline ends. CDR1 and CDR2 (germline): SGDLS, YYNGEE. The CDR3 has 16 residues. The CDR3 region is CASSVGLLAYQETQYF. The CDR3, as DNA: TGTGCCAGCAGCGTCGGTTTATTGGCGTACCAAGAGACCCAGTACTTC. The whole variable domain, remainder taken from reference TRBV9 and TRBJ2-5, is DSGVTQTPKHLITATGQRVTLRCSPRSGDLSVYWYQQSLDQGLQFLIQYYNGEERAKGNILERFSAQQFPDLHSELNLSSLELGDSALYFCASSVGLLAYQETQYFGPGTRLLVL.

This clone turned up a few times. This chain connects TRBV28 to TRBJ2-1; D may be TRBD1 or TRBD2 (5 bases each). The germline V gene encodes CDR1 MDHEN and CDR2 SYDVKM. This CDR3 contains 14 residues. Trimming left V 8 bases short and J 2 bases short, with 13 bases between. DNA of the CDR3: TGTGCCAGCTTGGGACGGACCGCCTACAATGAGCAGTTCTTC. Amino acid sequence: CASLGRTAYNEQFF.

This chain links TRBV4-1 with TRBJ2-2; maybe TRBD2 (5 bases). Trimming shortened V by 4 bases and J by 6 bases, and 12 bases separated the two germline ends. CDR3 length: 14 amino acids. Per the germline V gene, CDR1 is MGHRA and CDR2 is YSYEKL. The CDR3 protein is CASSRGAAAGELFF. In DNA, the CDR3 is TGCGCCAGCAGCCGAGGAGCGGCTGCCGGGGAGCTGTTTTTT.

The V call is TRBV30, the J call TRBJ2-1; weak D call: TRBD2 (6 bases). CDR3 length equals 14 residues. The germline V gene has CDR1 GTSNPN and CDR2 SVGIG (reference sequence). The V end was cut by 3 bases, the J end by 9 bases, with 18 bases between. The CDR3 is CAWRRTGLRSEQFF. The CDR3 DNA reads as TGTGCCTGGAGGCGAACGGGACTCAGAAGTGAGCAGTTCTTC.

The CDR3 loop is CASSVVGGRGGELFF. In DNA form, the CDR3 reads TGTGCCAGCAGCGTAGTCGGAGGGCGTGGCGGGGAGCTGTTTTTT. This chain connects TRBV9 to TRBJ2-2, with a possible D match to TRBD2 (6 bases). CDR1 is SGDLS and CDR2 is YYNGEE in the germline V gene. The CDR3 has 15 amino acids. V dropped 0 bases and J dropped 7 bases, with 13 bases sitting between them.

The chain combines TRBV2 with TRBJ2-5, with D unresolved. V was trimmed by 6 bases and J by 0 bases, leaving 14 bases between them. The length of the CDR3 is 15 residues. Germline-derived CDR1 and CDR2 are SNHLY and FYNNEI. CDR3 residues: CASSELSWYQETQYF. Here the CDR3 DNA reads TGTGCCAGCAGCGAACTGTCTTGGTACCAAGAGACCCAGTACTTC.

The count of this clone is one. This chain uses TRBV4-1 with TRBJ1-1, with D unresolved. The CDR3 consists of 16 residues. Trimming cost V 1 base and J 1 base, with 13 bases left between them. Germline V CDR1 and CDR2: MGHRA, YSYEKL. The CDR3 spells CASSQGWAEGNTEAFF. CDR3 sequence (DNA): TGCGCCAGCAGCCAAGGATGGGCCGAAGGGAACACTGAAGCTTTCTTT.

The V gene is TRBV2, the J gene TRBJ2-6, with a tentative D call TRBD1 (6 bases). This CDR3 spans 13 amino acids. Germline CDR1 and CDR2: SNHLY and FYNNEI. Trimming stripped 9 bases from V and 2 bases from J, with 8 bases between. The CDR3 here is CARQGTGANVLTF. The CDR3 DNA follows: TGTGCCAGACAGGGAACTGGGGCCAACGTCCTGACTTTC.

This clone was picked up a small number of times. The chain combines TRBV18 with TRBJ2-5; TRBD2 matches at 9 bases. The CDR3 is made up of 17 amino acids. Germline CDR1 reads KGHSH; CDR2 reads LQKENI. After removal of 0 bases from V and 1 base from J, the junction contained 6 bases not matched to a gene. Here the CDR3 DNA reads TGTGCCAGCTCACCACCGGTAGGAGCGGGAGGCCAAGAGACCCAGTACTTC. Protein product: CASSPPVGAGGQETQYF.

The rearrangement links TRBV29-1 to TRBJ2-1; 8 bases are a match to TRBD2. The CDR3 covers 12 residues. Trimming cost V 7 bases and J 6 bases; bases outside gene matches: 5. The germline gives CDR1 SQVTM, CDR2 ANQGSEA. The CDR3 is CSGRLAGNEQFF. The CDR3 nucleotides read TGCAGCGGAAGGCTAGCGGGCAATGAGCAGTTCTTC.

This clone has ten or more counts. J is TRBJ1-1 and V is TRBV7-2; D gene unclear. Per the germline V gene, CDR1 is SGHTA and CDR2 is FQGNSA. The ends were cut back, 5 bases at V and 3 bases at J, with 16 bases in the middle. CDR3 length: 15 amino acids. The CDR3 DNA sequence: TGTGCCAGCAGCCTAAAGCGGGGAGGTTACACTGAAGCTTTCTTT. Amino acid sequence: CASSLKRGGYTEAFF.

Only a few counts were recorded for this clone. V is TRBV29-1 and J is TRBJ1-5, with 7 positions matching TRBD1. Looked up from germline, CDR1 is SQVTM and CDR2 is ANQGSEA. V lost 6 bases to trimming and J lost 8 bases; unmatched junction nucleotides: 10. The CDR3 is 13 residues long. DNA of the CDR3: TGCAGCGTGAAGGGACAGCCCGCAGAGCCCCAGCATTTT. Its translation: CSVKGQPAEPQHF.

The DNA for the CDR3 is TGTGCCAGCAGTCAGATCACTGAAGCTTTCTTT. Amino acids: CASSQITEAFF. The V call is TRBV6-1, the J call TRBJ1-1; D gene unclear. Germline V gives CDR1 MNHNS, CDR2 SASEGT. The CDR3 contains 11 residues. V was clipped by 5 bases and J by 4 bases, with 5 bases between them.

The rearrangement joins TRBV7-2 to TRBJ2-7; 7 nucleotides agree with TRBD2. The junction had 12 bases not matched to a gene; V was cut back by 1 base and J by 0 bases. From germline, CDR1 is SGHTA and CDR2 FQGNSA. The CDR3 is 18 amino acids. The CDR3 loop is CASSLGWTPRETSYEQYF. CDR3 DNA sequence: TGTGCCAGCAGCTTAGGTTGGACTCCGCGGGAGACCTCCTACGAGCAGTACTTC.

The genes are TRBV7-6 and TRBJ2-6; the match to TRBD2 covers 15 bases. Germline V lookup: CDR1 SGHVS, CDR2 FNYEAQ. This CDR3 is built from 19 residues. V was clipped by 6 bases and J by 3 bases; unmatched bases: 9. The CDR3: CASRPPGTSGRYGANVLTF. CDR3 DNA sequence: TGTGCCAGCAGACCACCCGGGACTAGCGGGAGGTATGGGGCCAACGTCCTGACTTTC.

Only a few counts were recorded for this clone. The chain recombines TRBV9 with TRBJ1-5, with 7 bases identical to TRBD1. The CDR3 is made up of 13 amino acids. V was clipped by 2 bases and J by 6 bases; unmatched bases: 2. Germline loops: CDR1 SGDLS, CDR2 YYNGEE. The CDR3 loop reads CASSVTGVQPQHF. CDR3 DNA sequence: TGTGCCAGCAGCGTCACAGGGGTTCAGCCCCAGCATTTT.

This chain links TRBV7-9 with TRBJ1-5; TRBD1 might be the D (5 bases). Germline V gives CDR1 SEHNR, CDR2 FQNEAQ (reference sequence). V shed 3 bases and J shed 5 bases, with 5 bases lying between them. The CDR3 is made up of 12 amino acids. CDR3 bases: TGTGCCAGCAGCTTCAGGGATCAGCCCCAGCATTTT. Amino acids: CASSFRDQPQHF.

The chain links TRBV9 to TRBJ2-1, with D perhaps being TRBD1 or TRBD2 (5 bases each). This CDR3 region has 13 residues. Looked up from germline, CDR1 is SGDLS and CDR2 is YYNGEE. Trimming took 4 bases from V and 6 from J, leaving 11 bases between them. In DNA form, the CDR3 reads TGTGCCAGCAGCTCAGAGGGGAGCAATGAGCAGTTCTTC. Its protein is CASSSEGSNEQFF.

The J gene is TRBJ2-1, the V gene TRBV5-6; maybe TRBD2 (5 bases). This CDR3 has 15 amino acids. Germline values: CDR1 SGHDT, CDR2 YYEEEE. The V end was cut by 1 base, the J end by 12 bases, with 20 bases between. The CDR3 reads CASSLTLAPSKGQFF. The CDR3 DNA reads TGTGCCAGCAGCTTGACCTTAGCGCCCTCAAAGGGGCAGTTCTTC.

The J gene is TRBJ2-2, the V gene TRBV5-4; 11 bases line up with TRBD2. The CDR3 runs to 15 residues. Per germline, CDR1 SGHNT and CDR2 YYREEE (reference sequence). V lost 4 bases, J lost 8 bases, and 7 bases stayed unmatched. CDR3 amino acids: CASSLSGRASGELFF. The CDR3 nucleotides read TGTGCCAGCAGCCTTAGCGGGAGGGCCTCTGGGGAGCTGTTTTTT.

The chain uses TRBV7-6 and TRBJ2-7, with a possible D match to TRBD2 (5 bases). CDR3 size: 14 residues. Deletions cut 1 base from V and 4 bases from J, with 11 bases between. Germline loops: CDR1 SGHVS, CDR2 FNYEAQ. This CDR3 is CASSLVVGVYEQYF. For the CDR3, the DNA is TGTGCCAGCAGCTTAGTGGTGGGAGTGTACGAGCAGTACTTC.

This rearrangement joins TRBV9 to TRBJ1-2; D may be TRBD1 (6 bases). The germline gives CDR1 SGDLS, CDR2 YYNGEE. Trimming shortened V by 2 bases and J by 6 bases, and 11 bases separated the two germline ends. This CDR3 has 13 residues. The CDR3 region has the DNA TGTGCCAGCAGCGTTCGAGAGGGGGATGGCTACACCTTC. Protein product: CASSVREGDGYTF.

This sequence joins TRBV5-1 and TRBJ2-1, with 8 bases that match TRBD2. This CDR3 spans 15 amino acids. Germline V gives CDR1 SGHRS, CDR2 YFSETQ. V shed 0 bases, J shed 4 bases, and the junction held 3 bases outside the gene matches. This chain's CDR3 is CASSLGLATYNEQFF. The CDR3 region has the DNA TGCGCCAGCAGCTTGGGACTAGCGACATACAATGAGCAGTTCTTC.

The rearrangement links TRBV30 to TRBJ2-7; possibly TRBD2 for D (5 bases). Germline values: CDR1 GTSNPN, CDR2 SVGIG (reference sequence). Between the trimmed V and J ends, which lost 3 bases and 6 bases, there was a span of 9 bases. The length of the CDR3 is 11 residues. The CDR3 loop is CAWRRGIEQYF. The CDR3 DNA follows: TGTGCCTGGAGACGAGGGATCGAGCAGTACTTC.

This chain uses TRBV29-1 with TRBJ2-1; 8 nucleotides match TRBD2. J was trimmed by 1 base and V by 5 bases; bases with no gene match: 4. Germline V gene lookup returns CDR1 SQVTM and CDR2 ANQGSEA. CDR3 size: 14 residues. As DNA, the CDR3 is TGCAGCGTTCTAGCGGGTCCGTCCTACAATGAGCAGTTCTTC. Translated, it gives CSVLAGPSYNEQFF.